Reported below is one T cell receptor (beta chain). The antigen is undetermined. These data are taken from a study of CD8 T cells in ankylosing spondylitis. Study-level points and caveats: Researchers reportedly found disease-linked clones significantly enriched in matched ankylosing spondylitis synovial fluid. The study identified a TCR beta motif of under ten highly homologous variants that appeared characteristic of ankylosing spondylitis blood.

Germline loops: CDR1 ENHRY, CDR2 SYGVKD. This CDR3 has 15 amino acids. Trimming removed 0 bases at V and 6 bases at J, with 12 bases between. Generation of TCR beta libraries employed quantitative 5'-RACE incorporating molecular barcodes. In TCRdb, the 5' RACE reads were re-called with MiXCR into one record per CDR3 protein. This table holds 670,000 or so distinct CDR3 sequences, roughly 19% found once. Material for sequencing was blood, either unsorted or a sorted T cell fraction (not recorded which). The chain uses TRBV10-3 and TRBJ1-5, with a tentative D call TRBD1 (6 bases). The receptor comes from a male donor with ankylosing spondylitis. The CDR3, as DNA: TGTGCCATCAGTGAGTCCGCAGGGGCGGGTCAGCCCCAGCATTTT. Translation gives CAISESAGAGQPQHF.